The clone carrying this TCR beta chain has a count of ten or more. Its antigen is currently unknown. This sample was taken from a study of molecular identifiers for immune sequencing clone quantification. Study findings and constraints: For effector cells, clones above 20 RNA copies held over 98% of molecules; for naive cells, under 1%.

With RNA at 10%, 30% or 50%, naive CD8 libraries came from roughly 20,000 to 1,000,000 sorted cells. For naive CD8 T cells, sorting used the CD8+CD4-CCR7+CD45RA+ phenotype. In TCRdb, the PCR reads were re-called with MiXCR into one record per CDR3 protein. The sample carries nearly 650,000 distinct CDR3 sequences, 25% recorded once. J was trimmed by 6 bases and V by 5 bases; bases with no gene match: 6. CDR1 is SEHNR, CDR2 FQNEAQ, per germline (reference sequence). The CDR3 has 14 residues. Material for sequencing was naive CD8+ T cells from blood, with Jurkat cell RNA spiked in. The subset: FACS-sorted CD8+CD4-CCR7+CD45RA+ naive T cells. The J gene is TRBJ2-7, the V gene TRBV7-9; 11 bases agree with TRBD1. This receptor was taken from a human donor in good health. Some libraries in this study had Jurkat cell RNA spiked in. For the CDR3, the DNA is TGTGCCAGCAGCCCCCATGGGACAGGGGGCGAGCAGTACTTC. This translates into CASSPHGTGGEQYF. Using reference TRBV7-9 and TRBJ2-7 for the parts outside the CDR3, the full variable domain is DTGVSQNPRHKITKRGQNVTFRCDPISEHNRLYWYRQTLGQGPEFLTYFQNEAQLEKSRLLSDRFSAERPKGSFSTLEIQRTEQGDSAMYLCASSPHGTGGEQYFGPGTRLTVT.